What follows are 6 T cell receptor beta chains derived from one specimen sequenced in a study of cytomegalovirus exposure and HLA in healthy donors. Researchers ran the PCR with 60 Vbeta and 13 Jbeta primers. Assay used: immunoSEQ multiplex PCR; TCRdb lists only in-frame clones, some missing. The profile shows 90,000 to 150,000 clones, roughly four fifths of them singletons. Sequenced material: PBMCs. Source of these receptors: a woman in her thirties in good health and CMV-seropositive.

This rearrangement joins TRBV6-1 to TRBJ1-5; 11 bases are a match to TRBD1. Losses at the gene ends were 8 bases for V and 4 bases for J; bases not matched to a gene: 1. The CDR3 runs 13 residues. Germline assignment: CDR1 MNHNS and CDR2 SASEGT. This CDR3 is CASGDRGNQPQHF. The CDR3 region has the DNA TGTGCCAGCGGGGACAGGGGGAATCAGCCCCAGCATTTT.

This chain joins TRBV28 and TRBJ1-1, with a weak D call TRBD1 (6 bases). Trimming removed 5 bases from V and 4 bases from J, with 14 bases in between. The CDR3 length is 14 residues. Germline CDR1 MDHEN, CDR2 SYDVKM. CDR3 nucleotide sequence: TGTGCCAGCAGTCTCAGGGTAGGGGGCACTGAAGCTTTCTTT. Protein product: CASSLRVGGTEAFF.

The rearrangement joins TRBV19 to TRBJ1-2; the match to TRBD1 covers 7 bases. V shed 5 bases, J shed 8 bases, and the junction held 11 bases outside the gene matches. There are 14 residues in the CDR3. CDR1 and CDR2 from the germline V gene are LNHDA and SQIVND (reference sequence). This chain's CDR3 is CASSPGQSLGGYTF. DNA for the CDR3: TGTGCCAGTAGTCCGGGACAGTCCCTAGGAGGCTACACCTTC. Full variable domain (missing parts from reference TRBV19 and TRBJ1-2): DGGITQSPKYLFRKEGQNVTLSCEQNLNHDAMYWYRQDPGQGLRLIYYSQIVNDFQKGDIAEGYSVSREKKESFPLTVTSAQKNPTAFYLCASSPGQSLGGYTFGSGTRLTVV.

The chain has TRBV10-3 and TRBJ2-7; D is perhaps TRBD1 (6 bases). The CDR3 runs to 12 residues. The germline V gene has CDR1 ENHRY and CDR2 SYGVKD. V lost 6 bases to trimming and J lost 5 bases, with 11 bases between them. CDR3 residues: CAISERGNEQYF. CDR3 in DNA: TGTGCCATCAGCGAGAGGGGGAACGAGCAGTACTTC.

This chain connects TRBV6-5 to TRBJ1-2; unclear D gene. Germline V CDR1 and CDR2: MNHEY, SVGAGI. The CDR3 runs to 12 residues. V lost 6 bases to trimming and J lost 0 bases, with 5 bases between them. The CDR3 DNA is TGTGCCAGCAGGGAGGCTAACTATGGCTACACCTTC. Amino acids: CASREANYGYTF.

This clone turned up a few times. CDR3 sequence reads: CASSGRGYQETQYF. DNA of the CDR3: TGTGCCAGCAGTGGGCGGGGGTACCAAGAGACCCAGTACTTC. The chain combines TRBV2 with TRBJ2-5, with TRBD2 identical over 7 bases. CDR1 is SNHLY and CDR2 is FYNNEI in the germline V gene. V lost 4 bases, J lost 0 bases, and 2 bases stayed unmatched. The CDR3 runs 14 residues.